This T cell receptor beta chain was captured by sequencing in a study of blood T cell repertoires in COVID-19. Overall study: Italy, Spain and the United States were the sources of the convalescent and acute COVID-19 samples.

Seattle researchers signed up patients amid active infection and tracked them longitudinally. Sequenced by immunoSEQ multiplex PCR; TCRdb stores in-frame clones only, minus some. Of 150,000 to 200,000 clones detected, 70% to 80% appear once; the ten largest clones hold roughly 5.7%. V shed 4 bases and J 0 bases; nucleotides not matched to a gene: 7. CDR1 is SGHRS, CDR2 YFSETQ, per germline. The CDR3 runs to 15 residues. The TCR sequence derives from a woman between 40 and 55 years old with COVID-19, enrolled during active disease. The sample was peripheral blood. The chain employs TRBV5-1 and TRBJ2-7, with 7 positions matching TRBD1. The CDR3 sequence: CASSGQAKSSYEQYF. Written as DNA, the CDR3 is TGCGCCAGCAGCGGACAGGCCAAATCCTCCTACGAGCAGTACTTC.